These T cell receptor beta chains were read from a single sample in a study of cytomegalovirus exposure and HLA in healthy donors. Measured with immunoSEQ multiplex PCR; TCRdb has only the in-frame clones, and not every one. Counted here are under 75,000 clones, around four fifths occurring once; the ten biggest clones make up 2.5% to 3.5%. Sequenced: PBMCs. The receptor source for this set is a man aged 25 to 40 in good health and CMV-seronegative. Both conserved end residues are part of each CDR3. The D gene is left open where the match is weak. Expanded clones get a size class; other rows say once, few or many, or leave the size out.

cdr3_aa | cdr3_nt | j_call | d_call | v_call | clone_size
CASGSGALNTEAFF | TGCGCCAGTGGGAGCGGGGCACTGAACACTGAAGCTTTCTTT | TRBJ1-1 | - | TRBV5-1 | -
CASSFSQRGNNEQFF | TGTGCCAGCAGCTTCAGCCAGCGGGGAAACAATGAGCAGTTCTTC | TRBJ2-1 | TRBD2 | TRBV7-9 | -
CASSQDWASGGDTQYF | TGCGCCAGCAGCCAAGATTGGGCTAGCGGGGGAGATACGCAGTATTTT | TRBJ2-3 | TRBD2 | TRBV4-3 | few
CASSPWEGGTQYF | TGTGCCAGCAGCCCCTGGGAAGGGGGGACCCAGTACTTC | TRBJ2-5 | - | TRBV5-4 | -
CASRQPQGKAFF | TGTGCCAGCAGACAACCACAGGGGAAGGCTTTCTTT | TRBJ1-1 | TRBD1 | TRBV6-5 | -
CSVVADTTYEQYF | TGCAGCGTTGTCGCGGACACTACCTACGAGCAGTACTTC | TRBJ2-7 | - | TRBV29-1 | -
CASSSIGVTGNTIYF | TGTGCCAGCAGTTCGATCGGAGTGACTGGAAACACCATATATTTT | TRBJ1-3 | - | TRBV28 | few
CSVGGTSGTKPSTDTQYF | TGCAGCGTTGGGGGGACTAGCGGGACCAAACCCAGCACAGATACGCAGTATTTT | TRBJ2-3 | TRBD2 | TRBV29-1 | -
CASSFPLAGVGNTGELFF | TGTGCCAGCAGCTTCCCCCTAGCGGGAGTTGGTAACACCGGGGAGCTGTTTTTT | TRBJ2-2 | TRBD2 | TRBV9 | -
CSVVPGLADNEQFF | TGCAGCGTCGTCCCGGGACTAGCGGACAATGAGCAGTTCTTC | TRBJ2-1 | TRBD2 | TRBV29-1 | few
CASSPRGRGVNTEAFF | TGTGCCAGCAGCCCCCGAGGGAGGGGAGTGAACACTGAAGCTTTCTTT | TRBJ1-1 | - | TRBV9 | -
CASSSMTGLNEQFF | TGTGCCAGCAGTTCGATGACAGGGCTGAATGAGCAGTTCTTC | TRBJ2-1 | TRBD1 | TRBV7-8 | -
CASSRQGFHEQYF | TGTGCCAGCAGTAGACAGGGGTTCCACGAGCAGTACTTC | TRBJ2-7 | TRBD1 | TRBV6-5 | few
CASSFGTGNYNEQFF | TGTGCCAGCAGCTTCGGGACAGGGAACTATAATGAGCAGTTCTTC | TRBJ2-1 | TRBD1 | TRBV5-4 | -
CASSERNLRGGETFSYEQYF | TGTGCCAGCAGTGAAAGGAACTTACGGGGGGGCGAAACTTTCTCCTACGAGCAGTACTTC | TRBJ2-7 | TRBD2 | TRBV2 | -
CASSQDPRGRATNYGYTF | TGCGCCAGCAGCCAAGATCCCCGAGGGAGGGCAACTAACTATGGCTACACCTTC | TRBJ1-2 | - | TRBV4-1 | -
CASSLIAIKETQYF | TGCGCCAGCAGCTTGATTGCTATCAAGGAGACCCAGTACTTC | TRBJ2-5 | - | TRBV5-1 | -
CASKTGQDELETQYF | TGTGCCAGCAAAACAGGACAGGACGAGTTAGAGACCCAGTACTTC | TRBJ2-5 | - | TRBV21-1 | -
CASSQDSGPGELFF | TGTGCCAGCAGCCAAGACAGCGGGCCCGGGGAGCTGTTTTTT | TRBJ2-2 | - | TRBV6-1 | -
CASLGGEKLFF | TGTGCCAGCTTGGGGGGGGAAAAACTGTTTTTT | TRBJ1-4 | - | TRBV7-9 | -
CASSFRAGARGNQPQHF | TGTGCCAGCAGCTTCAGGGCAGGGGCGAGGGGCAATCAGCCCCAGCATTTT | TRBJ1-5 | - | TRBV5-6 | -
CASNSPETQYF | TGTGCCAGCAACTCTCCTGAGACCCAGTACTTC | TRBJ2-5 | - | TRBV5-8 | once
CASSLAAGNSYEQYF | TGTGCCAGCAGCTTAGCGGCAGGAAACTCCTACGAGCAGTACTTC | TRBJ2-7 | - | TRBV7-8 | once
CASSRDRVGTQPQHF | TGTGCCAGCTCCCGCGACAGGGTTGGCACCCAGCCCCAGCATTTT | TRBJ1-5 | TRBD1 | TRBV18 | few
CASSHTRAGVRDTQYF | TGTGCCAGCAGCCACACCAGGGCGGGGGTACGGGATACGCAGTATTTT | TRBJ2-3 | TRBD2 | TRBV7-9 | few
CASAEMTGPNYGYTF | TGTGCCAGCGCCGAGATGACAGGACCTAACTATGGCTACACCTTC | TRBJ1-2 | - | TRBV6-1 | -
CASSVDGEGYGYTF | TGTGCCAGCAGCGTGGACGGCGAGGGCTATGGCTACACCTTC | TRBJ1-2 | - | TRBV9 | -
CASSFWTGKINSYEQYF | TGTGCCAGCAGCTTTTGGACAGGGAAGATAAACTCCTACGAGCAGTACTTC | TRBJ2-7 | TRBD1 | TRBV7-9 | -
CASSPPGLATYNEQFF | TGTGCCAGCAGCCCACCGGGACTAGCCACATACAATGAGCAGTTCTTC | TRBJ2-1 | TRBD2 | TRBV14 | -